A selection of T cell receptor beta chains follows, all from one sample in a study of T cell responses to AZD1222 COVID-19 vaccine. Clones were read by immunoSEQ multiplex PCR, and TCRdb kept only the in-frame ones, dropping some. The sample has approximately 300,000 clones; 90% to 95% are singletons. Sequences were derived from peripheral blood, sampled 28 days after the second AZD1222 dose. The receptor set was obtained from an adult who received the AZD1222 COVID-19 vaccine. The CDR3 runs from the conserved cysteine through the conserved F or W. A D gene is named only where the DNA matches it firmly. Some rows have no size entry. The others give once, few or many, or a class for an expanded clone.

abundance: NA; d_gene: NA; v_gene: TRBV5-4; CDR3aa: CASSRDSYEQYF
abundance: NA; d_gene: NA; v_gene: TRBV6-5; CDR3aa: CASSYSAGRNSPLHF
abundance: NA; d_gene: NA; v_gene: TRBV29-1; CDR3aa: CSVVRLGGYTF
abundance: NA; d_gene: NA; v_gene: TRBV9; CDR3aa: CASSRAGWPHSGNTIYF
abundance: NA; d_gene: NA; v_gene: TRBV3-1/TRBV3-2; CDR3aa: CASSQVTETQYF
abundance: NA; d_gene: TRBD1; v_gene: TRBV2; CDR3aa: CASSRQGHNQPQHF
abundance: NA; d_gene: NA; v_gene: TRBV10-3; CDR3aa: CAISESGRGTETQYF
abundance: NA; d_gene: NA; v_gene: TRBV7-9; CDR3aa: CASSLLPQENTEAFF
abundance: NA; d_gene: NA; v_gene: TRBV2; CDR3aa: CASSELAIKGEQYF
abundance: NA; d_gene: NA; v_gene: TRBV18; CDR3aa: CASSPPGTAGLEQYF
abundance: NA; d_gene: NA; v_gene: TRBV2; CDR3aa: CASSAESSYNEQFF
abundance: NA; d_gene: NA; v_gene: TRBV7-9; CDR3aa: CASSLDVVHEQFF
abundance: NA; d_gene: NA; v_gene: TRBV6-5; CDR3aa: CASSYSVSRGAFSYTF
abundance: NA; d_gene: NA; v_gene: TRBV3-1/TRBV3-2; CDR3aa: CASSPMGGPNTEAFF
abundance: few; d_gene: TRBD1; v_gene: TRBV19; CDR3aa: CATHGQGHYEQYF
abundance: NA; d_gene: NA; v_gene: TRBV5-8; CDR3aa: CASSRPYRLGGNEQFF
abundance: NA; d_gene: NA; v_gene: TRBV5-4; CDR3aa: CASSLEGRMSYEQYF
abundance: once; d_gene: NA; v_gene: TRBV27; CDR3aa: CASSGTGISDSYNEQFF
abundance: NA; d_gene: NA; v_gene: TRBV6-2/TRBV6-3; CDR3aa: CASSYYYDLQETQYF
abundance: NA; d_gene: NA; v_gene: TRBV7-3; CDR3aa: CASSLGHNEQFF
abundance: NA; d_gene: NA; v_gene: TRBV5-1; CDR3aa: CASSPGGLYNEQFF
abundance: NA; d_gene: NA; v_gene: TRBV28; CDR3aa: CASRQGNNSPLHF
abundance: NA; d_gene: NA; v_gene: TRBV5-4; CDR3aa: CASSLTGYEQYF
abundance: NA; d_gene: NA; v_gene: TRBV28; CDR3aa: CASSLGSLSGNTIYF
abundance: NA; d_gene: NA; v_gene: TRBV6-5; CDR3aa: CASTPRGRLYGYTF
abundance: NA; d_gene: TRBD1; v_gene: TRBV28; CDR3aa: CASSSRWDRGPDGYTF
abundance: NA; d_gene: TRBD1; v_gene: TRBV6-4; CDR3aa: CASSLGQEGSPLHF
abundance: NA; d_gene: TRBD1; v_gene: TRBV5-5; CDR3aa: CASSSGQFYYEQYF
abundance: NA; d_gene: NA; v_gene: TRBV3-1/TRBV3-2; CDR3aa: CASSLAGPENTEAFF
abundance: few; d_gene: TRBD1; v_gene: TRBV7-3; CDR3aa: CASSLGTDTGELFF
abundance: NA; d_gene: NA; v_gene: TRBV2; CDR3aa: CASRASGAAGNTIYF
abundance: NA; d_gene: NA; v_gene: TRBV4-1; CDR3aa: CASSHPLGRNTEAFF
abundance: once; d_gene: TRBD1; v_gene: TRBV7-8; CDR3aa: CASSLGTGLGEPQHF
abundance: once; d_gene: NA; v_gene: TRBV2; CDR3aa: CASSVRQMNTEAFF
abundance: NA; d_gene: NA; v_gene: TRBV5-1; CDR3aa: CASSLGRETYGYTF
abundance: NA; d_gene: NA; v_gene: TRBV21-1; CDR3aa: CASSKVGQGIIGELFF
abundance: NA; d_gene: NA; v_gene: TRBV6-2/TRBV6-3; CDR3aa: CASSYRDNEKLFF
abundance: NA; d_gene: TRBD2; v_gene: TRBV28; CDR3aa: CASSMTSGYNEQFF
abundance: NA; d_gene: TRBD2; v_gene: TRBV11-2; CDR3aa: CASSSRLAGHYNEQFF
abundance: once; d_gene: NA; v_gene: TRBV30; CDR3aa: CAWRVSGSGEKLFF
abundance: NA; d_gene: NA; v_gene: TRBV10-2; CDR3aa: CASSPASPYEQYF
abundance: few; d_gene: TRBD2; v_gene: TRBV7-2; CDR3aa: CASSLGGLAGGREQFF
abundance: once; d_gene: TRBD1; v_gene: TRBV12-3/TRBV12-4; CDR3aa: CASTTGDQPQHF
abundance: NA; d_gene: NA; v_gene: TRBV9; CDR3aa: CASSQALEAPLHF
abundance: NA; d_gene: TRBD1; v_gene: TRBV4-1; CDR3aa: CASSQSPAGGNEKLFF
abundance: once; d_gene: NA; v_gene: TRBV5-1; CDR3aa: CASSLEVGANYGYTF
abundance: NA; d_gene: NA; v_gene: TRBV5-6; CDR3aa: CASSLAAYEQYF
abundance: NA; d_gene: TRBD2; v_gene: TRBV24-1; CDR3aa: CATTAPSGQETQYF
abundance: NA; d_gene: TRBD1; v_gene: TRBV4-2; CDR3aa: CASSQEKGQGLSSNEKLFF
abundance: NA; d_gene: NA; v_gene: TRBV29-1; CDR3aa: CSVEGGHGELFF
abundance: NA; d_gene: TRBD1; v_gene: TRBV19; CDR3aa: CASSRTGRTTEAFF
abundance: NA; d_gene: TRBD1; v_gene: TRBV2; CDR3aa: CASSDWDRGETQYF
abundance: few; d_gene: TRBD2; v_gene: TRBV5-1; CDR3aa: CASSFRSGGSPYEQYF